The sequence of this TCR beta chain was determined in a study of post-analysis software for immune sequencing data (dated by TCRdb to between 2014 and 2017). At the level of the whole study: Recorded disease courses included relapsing-remitting, secondary progressive and progressive-relapsing multiple sclerosis, with some patients lacking subtype annotation. The multiple sclerosis patient repertoires were compared with under 13 previously published healthy control repertoires from donors aged about 6 to 26 years. A subset of samples was prepared in parallel using single-end sample barcoding, then pooled and co-amplified after Illumina adapter ligation.

To demonstrate the VDJtools post-analysis software, the study profiled TCR beta repertoires from the peripheral blood of 10 to 15 young patients with multiple sclerosis. The multiple sclerosis patients were children and adolescents between roughly 6 and 16 years of age. The paper as a whole reports these results and caveats: Compared with controls, multiple sclerosis patients had significantly lower normalized Chao1 diversity, a finding suggesting substantial peripheral T-cell clonal expansion. The control group was slightly older than the multiple sclerosis patient group. Roughly 5 TRBV segments, including TRBV5-6, TRBV5-1 and TRBV20-1, were significantly more frequent in patients than controls. Direct clustering with F measure revealed strong co-clustering of samples prepared in the same batch, which led to a batch-effect correction.

V is clipped by 1 base and J by 1 base, and the sequence between their germline boundaries is 11 bases long. CDR3 length: 15 amino acids, cysteine to phenylalanine. Only the CDR3 region is kept as DNA, spanning 45 bases read in frame from base 1. The germline V gene (reference sequence) provides CDR1 DFQATT and CDR2 SNEGSKA. This clonotype has a handful of counts. There is no known antigen for this receptor. No per-base quality is available; no much larger clone lies one base away. Libraries came from PCR. Sequencing used an Illumina HiSeq 2500. To reduce PCR and sequencing biases, unique molecular identifiers were built into the TCR beta cDNA libraries. Every 1 to 10 million input T cells yielded roughly 500,000 cDNA molecules, meaning each molecule approximated one T cell. The patient libraries were prepared and sequenced using the same protocol as the earlier healthy control dataset. Samples belonging to the same batch were prepared together, multiplexed and sequenced on a shared HiSeq lane. From the authors' description of their analysis: Raw barcoded reads were processed with MIGEC, and single-read molecular identifier groups were discarded before consensus assembly and CDR3 extraction. VDJtools was used for post-analysis of the clonotype tables, with diversity normalized by down-sampling every dataset to the smallest sample size. Repertoire overlap clustering matched CDR3 amino acid but not nucleotide sequences to correct batch-related cross-sample contamination. The raw public reads went through TCRdb reprocessing: fastp at Q25, MiXCR clone calling, in-frame beta chains kept. Rows with one shared CDR3 protein collapse into an entry with the most common genes and DNA. V and J calls and clone size were set by TCRdb, not the authors. The sample records hundreds of thousands of distinct CDR3 sequences, approximately 59% of which are singletons. 10% to 12% of the sample is in the top ten clones.

The sample was blood. This TCR came from a girl aged 2 to 9 with multiple sclerosis. This sequence uses TRBV20-1 and TRBJ2-1; the D gene is perhaps TRBD1, from 5 matching bases. Here the CDR3 is given as CSARGGGASYNEQFF. In nucleotide form, the sequence is TGCAGTGCTAGAGGAGGTGGGGCATCCTACAATGAGCAGTTCTTC.